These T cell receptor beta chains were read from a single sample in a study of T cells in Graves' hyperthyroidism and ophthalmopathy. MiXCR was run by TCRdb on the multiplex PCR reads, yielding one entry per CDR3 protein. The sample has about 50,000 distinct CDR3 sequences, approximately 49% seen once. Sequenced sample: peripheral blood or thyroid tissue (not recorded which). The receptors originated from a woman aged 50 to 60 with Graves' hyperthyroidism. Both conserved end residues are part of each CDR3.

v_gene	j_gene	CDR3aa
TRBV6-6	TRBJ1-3	CASSSDRDGRNTTYF
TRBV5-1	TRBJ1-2	CASSLASGGGNYGYTF
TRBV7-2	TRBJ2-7	CGSSPAGTGGEQYF
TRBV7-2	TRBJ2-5	CASSLGGGQPQYF
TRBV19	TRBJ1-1	CASSLRRQNTEAFF
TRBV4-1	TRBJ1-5	CASSQGSMSIQPQHF
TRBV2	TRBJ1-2	CASSRGDYGYTF
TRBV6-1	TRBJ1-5	CASAARGLNQPQHF
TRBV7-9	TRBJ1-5	CASSLEPSGTGNNQPQHF
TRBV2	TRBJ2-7	CASSSAYEQYF
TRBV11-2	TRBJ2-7	CASSSYRATSYEQYF
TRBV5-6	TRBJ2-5	CASSSARVGKETQYF
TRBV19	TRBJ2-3	CASSIELAAPHREADTQYF
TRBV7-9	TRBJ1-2	CASSFYICSARDRGTAYGYTF
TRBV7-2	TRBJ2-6	CAGRIGGSGANVLTF
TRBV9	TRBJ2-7	CASSASGRAEQYF
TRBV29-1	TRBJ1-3	CSVAWRENGYTFGSGTGNTIYF
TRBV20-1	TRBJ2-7	CSAEGLARVPEQYF
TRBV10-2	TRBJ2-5	CASSESNFRVPRETQYF
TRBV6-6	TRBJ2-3	CASSDRDRGTDTQYF
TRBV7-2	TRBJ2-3	CASSLESGAWDTQYF
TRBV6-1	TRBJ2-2	CASSEVRTGLFSGELLF